The sample holds many counts of the clone carrying this T cell receptor beta chain. Its antigen is currently unknown. Time point indicated: newly diagnosed GD, antithyroid drugs for less than 3 months. PBMC RNA was the source of the TCR library. The V gene's germline CDR1 is MNHEY and CDR2 SMNVEV (reference sequence). This CDR3 is built from 16 residues. V trimming: 5 bases; J trimming: 2 bases; junction bases outside the gene matches: 9. Both iRepertoire HTBI primers and Arm-PCR of CDR3 regions were used to build the TCR beta libraries. TCRdb called the multiplex PCR reads again in MiXCR, with one record for every CDR3 protein. The data contain over 450,000 distinct CDR3 sequences, 9.5% to 15% of them singletons. These data come from a study of regulatory T cells in long-lasting Graves disease. Study outcomes and limitations: Among samples with persistent disease, TRBV28, TRBJ1-2 and TRBJ2-5 were favored.

These data were likewise used in another study, on T cells in Graves' hyperthyroidism and ophthalmopathy. As that report states: Newly diagnosed hyperthyroidism, duration under 2 months, in patients aged 18 to 65. The model made its ophthalmopathy prediction, and onset followed a median around six months later.

The J gene is TRBJ2-1, the V gene TRBV27; 7 bases match TRBD2. The material sequenced was peripheral blood mononuclear cells (PBMCs), taken at new diagnosis, from a patient treated with antithyroid drugs. The TCR sequence derives from a woman in her 30s with Graves disease. The CDR3 loop reads CASSLSLSGAYNEQFF. Here the CDR3 DNA reads TGTGCCAGCAGTCTTAGTTTAAGCGGGGCCTACAATGAGCAGTTCTTC.